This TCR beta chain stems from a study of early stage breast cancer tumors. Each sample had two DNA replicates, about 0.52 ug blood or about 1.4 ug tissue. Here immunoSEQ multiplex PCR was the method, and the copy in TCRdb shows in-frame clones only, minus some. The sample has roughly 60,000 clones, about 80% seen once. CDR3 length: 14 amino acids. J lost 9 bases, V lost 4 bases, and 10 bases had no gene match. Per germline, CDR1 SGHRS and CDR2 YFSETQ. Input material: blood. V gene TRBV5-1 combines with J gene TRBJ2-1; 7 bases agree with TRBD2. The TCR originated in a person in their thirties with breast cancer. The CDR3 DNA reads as TGCGCCAGCAGCCGGGTCGCGGAGCGGGGTGAGCAGTTCTTC. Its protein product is CASSRVAERGEQFF.